This T cell receptor (beta chain) is from a study of T cell responses to AZD1222 COVID-19 vaccine. The overall study: Pooling of second doses given at about 4 or about 12 weeks was done.

Of note for this clone: No antigen is known for it.

Generated by immunoSEQ multiplex PCR, the TCRdb table keeps only in-frame clones and is missing some. Of about 100,000 clones in the sample, over 70% were seen once. CDR3 length equals 14 residues. Germline V gene lookup returns CDR1 MNHEY and CDR2 SVGAGI. V dropped 7 bases and J dropped 0; count of bases not matched to a gene: 5. Study outcomes and limitations: None of the repertoires were sampled until the peak T cell response had passed. Donors were mostly white British, more females; clonal diversity possibly underestimated.

The chain combines TRBV6-5 with TRBJ1-1; 7 bases are shared with TRBD1. The receptor was derived from an adult in good health. This specimen was peripheral blood, taken on day 0 of AZD1222 vaccination. In nucleotides, the CDR3 is TGTGCCAGCAATACAGGGGCTGTGAACACTGAAGCTTTCTTT. Protein sequence: CASNTGAVNTEAFF.